The clone carrying this TCR beta chain came up a few times. What it recognizes is unknown. Generated by immunoSEQ multiplex PCR, the TCRdb table keeps only in-frame clones and is missing some. The sample contains 150,000 or so clones, about nine tenths of which appear only once. CDR3 length: 13 residues. Per the germline V gene, CDR1 is MDHEN and CDR2 is SYDVKM. Between the trimmed V and J ends, which lost 5 bases and 0 bases, there was a span of 5 bases. The entry originates in a study of T cell responses to AZD1222 COVID-19 vaccine. Study conclusions and caveats: Repertoire sampling was restricted to post-peak T cell response timepoints. The study identified only six AZD1222 recipients as seropositive at baseline. Clonal diversity may have been underestimated in mostly white British donors.

This receptor was identified in an adult who had recovered from COVID-19. The V call is TRBV28, the J call TRBJ2-4; D not certain. The material was peripheral blood, obtained after recovery from COVID-19. The CDR3 here is CASSELAKNIQYF. The CDR3 DNA follows: TGTGCCAGCAGTGAGCTAGCCAAAAACATTCAGTACTTC. Using reference TRBV28 and TRBJ2-4 for the parts outside the CDR3, the full variable domain is DVKVTQSSRYLVKRTGEKVFLECVQDMDHENMFWYRQDPGLGLRLIYFSYDVKMKEKGDIPEGYSVSREKKERFSLILESASTNQTSMYLCASSELAKNIQYFGAGTRLSVL.